A single sample gave rise to the 5 T cell receptor beta chains below, sequenced in a study of T cell repertoires in ileal Crohn's disease. The data were produced by immunoSEQ multiplex PCR, yet TCRdb's version contains in-frame clones alone and is incomplete. This sample carries 6,700 or so clones, roughly 77% of them seen once, and the ten largest clones take 16%. Sequences were obtained from ileal tissue. The receptors were sampled from an adult with Crohn's disease.

V usage is TRBV2 and J usage is TRBJ1-1; a possible D gene is TRBD1 (5 bases). V gave up 9 bases and J gave up 10 bases, with 15 bases separating them. This CDR3 region has 11 residues. CDR1 is SNHLY, CDR2 FYNNEI, per germline. CDR3 sequence (DNA): TGTGCCAGTTGGGCGGGGGTATTAGCTTTCTTT. Translation gives CASWAGVLAFF.

The sample holds one count of this clone. The chain uses TRBV11-2 and TRBJ1-2, with 9 bases aligning to TRBD1. This CDR3 region has 15 residues. After removal of 2 bases from V and 2 bases from J, the junction contained 3 bases not matched to a gene. Germline CDR1 reads SGHAT; CDR2 reads FQNNGV. The CDR3 sequence is CASSLSGTGNYGYTF. Written as DNA, the CDR3 is TGTGCCAGCAGCTTATCCGGGACAGGGAACTATGGCTACACCTTC.

The V gene is TRBV27, the J gene TRBJ2-2; TRBD1 matches at 8 bases. CDR1 is MNHEY and CDR2 is SMNVEV in the germline V gene (reference sequence). CDR3 length: 15 residues. Trimming at V came to 9 bases and at J to 1 base, leaving 7 bases not matched to a gene. Here the CDR3 DNA reads TGTGCCAGTAGGTCCGGGACAGGGAACACCGGGGAGCTGTTTTTT. Protein product: CASRSGTGNTGELFF.

The genes are TRBV7-2 and TRBJ2-3; D perhaps matches TRBD1 (6 bases). Germline CDR1 is SGHTA and CDR2 is FQGNSA. Trimming shortened V by 0 bases and J by 3 bases, and 7 bases separated the two germline ends. This CDR3 region has 14 residues. The CDR3 is CASSLATGTDTQYF. The DNA of the CDR3 is TGTGCCAGCAGCTTAGCAACAGGGACAGATACGCAGTATTTT.

J is TRBJ2-2 and V is TRBV18; possibly TRBD2 for D (5 bases). CDR1 is KGHSH, CDR2 LQKENI, per germline. The CDR3 is 17 residues long. Trimming stripped 0 bases from V and 7 bases from J, with 18 bases between. CDR3 bases: TGTGCCAGCTCACCACCGGGAACGGGAAGTAAGAACGGGGAGCTGTTTTTT. Translated, it gives CASSPPGTGSKNGELFF.